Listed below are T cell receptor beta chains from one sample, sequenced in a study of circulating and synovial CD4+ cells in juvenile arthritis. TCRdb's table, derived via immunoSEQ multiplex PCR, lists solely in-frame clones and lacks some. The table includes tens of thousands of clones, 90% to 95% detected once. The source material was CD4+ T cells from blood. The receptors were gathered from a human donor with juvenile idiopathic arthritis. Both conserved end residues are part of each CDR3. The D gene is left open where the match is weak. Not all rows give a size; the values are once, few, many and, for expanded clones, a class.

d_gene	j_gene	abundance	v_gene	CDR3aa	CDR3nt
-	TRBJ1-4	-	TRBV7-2	CASSAQVGPEKLFF	TGTGCCAGCAGCGCACAGGTTGGGCCGGAAAAACTGTTTTTT
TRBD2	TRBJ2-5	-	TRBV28	CASSSFPPGRGETQYF	TGTGCCAGCAGTTCCTTTCCCCCGGGGAGGGGTGAGACCCAGTACTTC
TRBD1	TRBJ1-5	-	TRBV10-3	CAISDRDNQPQHF	TGTGCCATCAGCGACAGGGACAATCAGCCCCAGCATTTT
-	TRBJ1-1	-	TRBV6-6	CASKISAGNTEAFF	TGTGCCAGCAAGATCTCCGCAGGGAACACTGAAGCTTTCTTT
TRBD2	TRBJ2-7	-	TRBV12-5	CASGTSGGPYEQYF	TGTGCTAGTGGCACTAGCGGGGGCCCCTACGAGCAGTACTTC
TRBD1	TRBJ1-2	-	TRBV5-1	CASSLQPTGGGLLPNYGYTF	TGCGCCAGCAGCTTACAACCGACAGGGGGCGGCCTTTTACCTAACTATGGCTACACCTTC
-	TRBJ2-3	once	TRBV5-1	CASSWQGPDTQYF	TGCGCCAGCAGCTGGCAGGGTCCAGATACGCAGTATTTT
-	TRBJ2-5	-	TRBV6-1	CASRDTGFQETQYF	TGTGCCAGCAGGGACACAGGGTTCCAAGAGACCCAGTACTTC
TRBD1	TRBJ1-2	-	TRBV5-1	CASSRDRGGYGYTF	TGCGCCAGCAGCCGGGACAGGGGGGGCTATGGCTACACCTTC
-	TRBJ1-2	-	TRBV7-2	CASSLDRDGYTF	TGTGCCAGCAGCTTAGACAGGGACGGCTACACCTTC
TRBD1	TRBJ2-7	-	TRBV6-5	CASHPLTGGNDEQYF	TGTGCCAGCCATCCTTTAACAGGGGGCAACGACGAGCAGTACTTC
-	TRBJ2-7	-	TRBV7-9	CASSADSSYEQYF	TGTGCCAGCAGCGCGGACAGCTCCTACGAGCAGTACTTC
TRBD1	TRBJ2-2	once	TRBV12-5	CASGFARDRVINGELFF	TGTGCTAGTGGATTCGCCCGGGACAGGGTGATTAACGGGGAGCTGTTTTTT
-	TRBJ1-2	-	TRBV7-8	CASSLVQGIYGYTF	TGTGCCAGCAGCTTAGTTCAGGGCATCTATGGCTACACCTTC
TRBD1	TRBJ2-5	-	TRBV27	CASSFARGPETQYF	TGTGCCAGCAGTTTCGCTAGGGGGCCAGAGACCCAGTACTTC
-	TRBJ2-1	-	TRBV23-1	CASSQKVGGRNEQFF	TGCGCCAGCAGTCAAAAGGTGGGGGGGCGGAATGAGCAGTTCTTC
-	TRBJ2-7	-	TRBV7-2	CASSLRGPGRSYEQYF	TGTGCCAGCAGCTTACGAGGCCCTGGAAGGTCCTACGAGCAGTACTTC
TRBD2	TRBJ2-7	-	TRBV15	CATSRGTSGTYEQYF	TGTGCCACCAGCAGGGGGACTAGCGGGACCTACGAGCAGTACTTC
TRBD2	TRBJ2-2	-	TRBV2	CASSLGLAGVTKVFF	TGTGCCAGCAGCCTTGGACTAGCGGGTGTAACAAAGGTGTTTTTT
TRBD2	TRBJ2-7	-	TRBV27	CASSFTSGTGEQYF	TGTGCCAGCAGTTTCACTAGCGGGACGGGCGAGCAGTACTTC
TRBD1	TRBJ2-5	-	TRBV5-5	CASSLNGQGAKTQYF	TGTGCCAGCAGCTTGAACGGACAGGGGGCGAAGACCCAGTACTTC
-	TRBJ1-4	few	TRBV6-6	CASSSHQTNEKLFF	TGTGCCAGCAGTTCCCATCAAACTAATGAAAAACTGTTTTTT
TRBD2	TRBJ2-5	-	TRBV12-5	CASGLGASGSVQETQYF	TGTGCTAGTGGTTTAGGGGCGAGCGGGAGTGTCCAAGAGACCCAGTACTTC
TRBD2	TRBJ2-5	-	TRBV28	CASTLPGNGRAQYF	TGTGCCAGCACCCTCCCCGGCAACGGGAGGGCCCAGTACTTC
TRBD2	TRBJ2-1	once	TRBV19	CASSNRRTSGRAQEQFF	TGTGCCAGTAGTAACCGTCGGACTAGCGGGAGGGCACAGGAGCAGTTCTTC
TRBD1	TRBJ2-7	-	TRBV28	CASSHRDRGTEQYF	TGTGCCAGCAGTCACCGGGACAGGGGTACCGAGCAGTACTTC